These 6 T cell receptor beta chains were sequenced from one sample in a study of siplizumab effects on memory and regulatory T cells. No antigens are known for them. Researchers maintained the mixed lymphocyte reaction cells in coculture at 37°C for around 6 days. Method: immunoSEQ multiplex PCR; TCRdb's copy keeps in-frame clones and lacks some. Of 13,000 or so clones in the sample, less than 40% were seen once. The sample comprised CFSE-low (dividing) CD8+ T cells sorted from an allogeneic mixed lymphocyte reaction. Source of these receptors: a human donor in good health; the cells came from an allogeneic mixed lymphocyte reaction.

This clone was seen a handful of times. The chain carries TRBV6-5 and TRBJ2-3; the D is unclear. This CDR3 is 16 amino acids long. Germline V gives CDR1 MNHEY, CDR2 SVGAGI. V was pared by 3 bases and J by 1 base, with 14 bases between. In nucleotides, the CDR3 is TGTGCCAGCAGTTATGACAAGACCTCTGGCACAGATACGCAGTATTTT. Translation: CASSYDKTSGTDTQYF.

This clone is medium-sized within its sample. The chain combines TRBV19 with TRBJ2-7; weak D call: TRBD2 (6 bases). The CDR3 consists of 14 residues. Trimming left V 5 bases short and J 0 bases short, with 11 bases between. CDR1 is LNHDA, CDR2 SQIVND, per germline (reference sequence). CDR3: CASSPSATSYEQYF. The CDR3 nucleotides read TGTGCCAGTAGTCCTAGCGCGACCTCCTACGAGCAGTACTTC.

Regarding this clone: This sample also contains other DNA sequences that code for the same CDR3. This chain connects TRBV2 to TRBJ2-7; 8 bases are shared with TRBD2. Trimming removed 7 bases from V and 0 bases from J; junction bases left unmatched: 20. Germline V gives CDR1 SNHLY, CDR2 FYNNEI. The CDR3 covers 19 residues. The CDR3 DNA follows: TGTGCCAGCATCCTAACGGGATTAGCGGGGACAATTAGCTCCTACGAGCAGTACTTC. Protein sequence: CASILTGLAGTISSYEQYF.

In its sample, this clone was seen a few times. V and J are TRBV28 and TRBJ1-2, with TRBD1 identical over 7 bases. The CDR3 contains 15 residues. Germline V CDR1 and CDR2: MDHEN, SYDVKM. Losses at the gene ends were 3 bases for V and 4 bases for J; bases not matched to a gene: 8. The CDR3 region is CASSFGGGWSYGYTF. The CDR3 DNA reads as TGTGCCAGCAGTTTTGGAGGGGGCTGGAGCTATGGCTACACCTTC.

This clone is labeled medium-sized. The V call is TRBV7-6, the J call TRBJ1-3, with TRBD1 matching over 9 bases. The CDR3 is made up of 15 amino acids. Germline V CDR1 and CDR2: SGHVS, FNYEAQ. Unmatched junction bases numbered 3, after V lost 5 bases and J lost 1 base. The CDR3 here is CASSADRGSGNTIYF. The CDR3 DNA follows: TGTGCCAGCAGCGCGGACAGGGGATCTGGAAACACCATATATTTT.

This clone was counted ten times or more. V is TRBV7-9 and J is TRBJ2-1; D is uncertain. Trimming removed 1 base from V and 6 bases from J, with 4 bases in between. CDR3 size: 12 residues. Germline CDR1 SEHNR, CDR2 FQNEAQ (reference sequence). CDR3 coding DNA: TGTGCCAGCAGCTTAGGTTCCAATGAGCAGTTCTTC. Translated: CASSLGSNEQFF.